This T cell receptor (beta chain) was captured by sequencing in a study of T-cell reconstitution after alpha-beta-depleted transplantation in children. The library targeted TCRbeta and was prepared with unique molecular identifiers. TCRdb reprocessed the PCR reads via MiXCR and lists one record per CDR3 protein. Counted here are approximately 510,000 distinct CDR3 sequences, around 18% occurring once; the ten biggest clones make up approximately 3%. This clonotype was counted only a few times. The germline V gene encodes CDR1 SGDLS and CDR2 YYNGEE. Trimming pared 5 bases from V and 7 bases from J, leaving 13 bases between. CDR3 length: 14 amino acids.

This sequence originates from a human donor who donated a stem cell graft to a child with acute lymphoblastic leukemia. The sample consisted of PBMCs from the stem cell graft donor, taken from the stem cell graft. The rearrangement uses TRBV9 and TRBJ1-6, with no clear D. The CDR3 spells CASSITTANSPLHF. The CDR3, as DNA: TGTGCCAGCAGTATTACAACAGCAAATTCACCCCTCCACTTT.